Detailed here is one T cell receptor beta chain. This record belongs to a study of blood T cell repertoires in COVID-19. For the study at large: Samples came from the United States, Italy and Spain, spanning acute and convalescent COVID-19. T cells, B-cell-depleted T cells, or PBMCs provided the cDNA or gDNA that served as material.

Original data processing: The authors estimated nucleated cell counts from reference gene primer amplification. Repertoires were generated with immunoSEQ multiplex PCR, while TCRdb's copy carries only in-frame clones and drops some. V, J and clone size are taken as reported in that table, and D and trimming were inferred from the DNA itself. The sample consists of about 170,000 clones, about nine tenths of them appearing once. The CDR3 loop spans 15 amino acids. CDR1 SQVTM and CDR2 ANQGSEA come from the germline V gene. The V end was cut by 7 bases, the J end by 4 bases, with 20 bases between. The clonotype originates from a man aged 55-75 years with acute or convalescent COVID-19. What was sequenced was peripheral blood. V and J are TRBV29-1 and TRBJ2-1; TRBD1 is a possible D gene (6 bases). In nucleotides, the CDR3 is TGCAGCGCTTCCTTGGGGGCGACCTGGTACAATGAGCAGTTCTTC. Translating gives CSASLGATWYNEQFF.